A selection of T cell receptor beta chains follows, all from one sample in a study of T cells expressing NK-cell markers. From its re-call of the 5' RACE reads, TCRdb lists each CDR3 protein once, without DNA. The sample holds roughly 390,000 distinct CDR3 sequences. Sequenced input: blood T cells: a sorted CD56 or NKG2C T cell subset, CD4+ or CD8+ T cells, or bulk PBMC T cells (not recorded which). These receptors were taken from a man between 18 and 69 years old in good health. CDR3s include the opening cysteine and the closing phenylalanine or tryptophan. Fields, in order: J gene, V gene, CDR3 protein.

>TRBJ2-7|TRBV6-1
CASRRLLHGSGTSSYEQYF
>TRBJ1-3|TRBV7-2
CASSLASRRGHGNTIYF
>TRBJ1-1|TRBV7-9
CASVLQGKNTEAFF
>TRBJ2-1|TRBV12-2
CASRSRLAAPSSYNEQFF
>TRBJ2-1|TRBV11-1
CASSQTGGGGFLQNEQFF
>TRBJ1-2|TRBV2
CASSANIRGPGGYTF
>TRBJ2-3|TRBV18
CASSSTMVKDTQYF
>TRBJ1-6|TRBV2
CASSAGTGLNSPLHF
>TRBJ2-1|TRBV18
CASSNTSLQGYEQFF
>TRBJ2-5|TRBV6-6
CASSPGEGEYF
>TRBJ2-1|TRBV5-4
CASSLVRLAGFNEQFF
>TRBJ1-3|TRBV6-2/TRBV6-3
CASSYSDISGNTIYF
>TRBJ2-1|TRBV20-1
CSAGESGNEQFF
>TRBJ2-3|TRBV19
CASTWTASTDTQYF
>TRBJ1-1|TRBV29-1
CSVSLFDDAGGRDTEAFF
>TRBJ2-5|TRBV29-1
CSVEGRGGQETQYF
>TRBJ1-2|TRBV6-5
CASNGNYGYTF
>TRBJ2-5|TRBV6-1
CASSGGREKRGTQYF
>TRBJ2-5|TRBV7-8
CASSLDSGGKETQYF
>TRBJ1-6|TRBV15
CATSRDPGVPLHF
>TRBJ2-7|TRBV3-1
CASSHTRQGWEQYF
>TRBJ2-1|TRBV7-9
CASSLERGTTEQFF
>TRBJ1-1|TRBV20-1
CSATSTDYTEAFF
>TRBJ1-3|TRBV5-1
CASSLVAGTAGYF
>TRBJ2-3|TRBV7-3
CASSLRQGAGDTQYF
>TRBJ1-2|TRBV6-1
CATSTGRGYGYTF
>TRBJ1-1|TRBV7-3
CASSLTGDTSRAFF
>TRBJ2-1|TRBV7-9
CASSLAAVSYNEQFF
>TRBJ2-2|TRBV12-5
CASGLLTGEGTGELFF
>TRBJ2-2|TRBV7-2
CASSSTSVDGELFFF
>TRBJ2-1|TRBV20-1
CSARSLAGGSNEQFF
>TRBJ1-4|TRBV6-5
CASSYGLNEKLFF
>TRBJ2-3|TRBV5-1
CASAGGRITDTQYF
>TRBJ2-3|TRBV2
CASSTQRTTDTQYF
>TRBJ2-5|TRBV9
CASSVATGLAGIETQYF
>TRBJ2-7|TRBV28
CASSHTGASSYEQYF
>TRBJ2-5|TRBV20-1
CSASRRDTQYF
>TRBJ2-7|TRBV25-1
CASSEIGLTTYEQYF
>TRBJ1-2|TRBV6-6
CASSSLDYGYTF
>TRBJ2-5|TRBV7-2
CASSLYGGALETQYF
>TRBJ2-2|TRBV24-1
CATSAWQGSTGELFF
>TRBJ2-7|TRBV5-5
CASSRRDGYYEQYF